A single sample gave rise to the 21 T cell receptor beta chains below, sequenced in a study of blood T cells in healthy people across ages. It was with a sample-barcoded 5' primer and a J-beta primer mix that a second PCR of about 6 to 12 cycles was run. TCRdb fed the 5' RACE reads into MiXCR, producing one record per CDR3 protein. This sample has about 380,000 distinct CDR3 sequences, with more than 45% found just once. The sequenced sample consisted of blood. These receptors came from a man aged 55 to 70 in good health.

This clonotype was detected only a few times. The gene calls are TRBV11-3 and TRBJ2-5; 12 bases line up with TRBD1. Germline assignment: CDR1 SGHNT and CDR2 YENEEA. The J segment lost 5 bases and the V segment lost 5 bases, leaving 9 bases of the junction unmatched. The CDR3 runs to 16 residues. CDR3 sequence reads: CASSLEPGQGAETQYF. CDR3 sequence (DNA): TGTGCCAGCAGCCTCGAACCGGGACAGGGGGCGGAGACCCAGTACTTC.

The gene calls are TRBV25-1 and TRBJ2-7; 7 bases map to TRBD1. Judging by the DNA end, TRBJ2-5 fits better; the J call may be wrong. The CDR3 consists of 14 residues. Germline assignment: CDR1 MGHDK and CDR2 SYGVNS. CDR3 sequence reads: CASSDEGAWETQYF. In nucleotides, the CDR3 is TGTGCCAGCAGTGATGAGGGGGCCTGGGAGACCCAGTACTTC.

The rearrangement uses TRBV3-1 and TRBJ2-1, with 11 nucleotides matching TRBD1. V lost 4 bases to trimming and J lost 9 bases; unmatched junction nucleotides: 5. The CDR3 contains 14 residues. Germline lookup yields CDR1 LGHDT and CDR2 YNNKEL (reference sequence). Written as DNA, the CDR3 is TGTGCCAGCAGCCGACGGACAGGGGGCAGTGAGCAGTTCTTC. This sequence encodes CASSRRTGGSEQFF.

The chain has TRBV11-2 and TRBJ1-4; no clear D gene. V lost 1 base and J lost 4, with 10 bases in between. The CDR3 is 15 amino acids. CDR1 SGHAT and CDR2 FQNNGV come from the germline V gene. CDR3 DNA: TGTGCCAGCAGCTTAGCAGTCCAGGTTAATGAAAAACTGTTTTTT. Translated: CASSLAVQVNEKLFF. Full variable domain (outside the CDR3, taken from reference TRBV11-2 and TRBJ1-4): EAGVAQSPRYKIIEKRQSVAFWCNPISGHATLYWYQQILGQGPKLLIQFQNNGVVDDSQLPKDRFSAERLKGVDSTLKIQPAKLEDSAVYLCASSLAVQVNEKLFFGSGTQLSVL.

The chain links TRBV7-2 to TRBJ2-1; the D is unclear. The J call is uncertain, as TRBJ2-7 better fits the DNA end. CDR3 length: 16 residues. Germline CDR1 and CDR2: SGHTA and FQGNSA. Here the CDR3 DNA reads TGTGCCAGCTCTCCAATGCGCGGAAATTCCTACAATGAGCAGTACTTC. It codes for CASSPMRGNSYNEQYF.

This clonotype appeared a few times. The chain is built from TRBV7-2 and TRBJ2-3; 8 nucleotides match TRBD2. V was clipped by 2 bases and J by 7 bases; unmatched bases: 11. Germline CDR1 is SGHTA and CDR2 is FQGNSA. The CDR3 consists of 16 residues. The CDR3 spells CASSLRGTRPLNTQYF. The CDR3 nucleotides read TGTGCCAGCAGCTTAAGGGGGACTAGACCATTGAATACGCAGTATTTT.

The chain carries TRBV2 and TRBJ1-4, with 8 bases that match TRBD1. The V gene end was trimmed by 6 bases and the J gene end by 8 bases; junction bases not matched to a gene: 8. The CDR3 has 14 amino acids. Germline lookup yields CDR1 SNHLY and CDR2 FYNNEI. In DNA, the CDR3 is TGTGCCAGCAGGGACACAGGGGGAGGAGAAAAACTGTTTTTT. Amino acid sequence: CASRDTGGGEKLFF.

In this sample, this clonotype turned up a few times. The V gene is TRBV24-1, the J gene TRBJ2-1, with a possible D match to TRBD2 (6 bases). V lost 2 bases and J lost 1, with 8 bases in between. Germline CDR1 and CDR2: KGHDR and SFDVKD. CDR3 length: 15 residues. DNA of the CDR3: TGTGCCACCAGTGATTCTGGGACTTCCTACAATGAGCAGTTCTTC. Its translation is CATSDSGTSYNEQFF.

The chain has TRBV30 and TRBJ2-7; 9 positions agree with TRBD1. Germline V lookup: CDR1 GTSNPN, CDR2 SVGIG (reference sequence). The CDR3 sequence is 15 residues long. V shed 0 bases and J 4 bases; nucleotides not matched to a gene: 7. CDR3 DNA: TGTGCCTGGAGTGTCACAGGGGGCGCCCCTTACGAGCAGTACTTC. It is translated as CAWSVTGGAPYEQYF.

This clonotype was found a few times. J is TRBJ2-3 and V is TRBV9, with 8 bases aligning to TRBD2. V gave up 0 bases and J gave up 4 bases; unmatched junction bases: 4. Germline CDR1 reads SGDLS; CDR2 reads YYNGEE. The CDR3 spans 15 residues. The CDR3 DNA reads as TGTGCCAGCAGCGTAGGAGGGACTAGTTCAGATACGCAGTATTTT. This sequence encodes CASSVGGTSSDTQYF. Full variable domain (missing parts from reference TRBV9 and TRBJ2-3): DSGVTQTPKHLITATGQRVTLRCSPRSGDLSVYWYQQSLDQGLQFLIQYYNGEERAKGNILERFSAQQFPDLHSELNLSSLELGDSALYFCASSVGGTSSDTQYFGPGTRLTVL.

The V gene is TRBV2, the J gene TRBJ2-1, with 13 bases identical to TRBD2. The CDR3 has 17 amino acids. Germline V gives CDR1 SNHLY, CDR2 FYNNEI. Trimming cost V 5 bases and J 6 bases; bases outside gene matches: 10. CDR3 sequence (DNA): TGTGCCAGCAGTAGGACTAGCGGGAGTGTTTTTGGCAATGAGCAGTTCTTC. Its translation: CASSRTSGSVFGNEQFF.

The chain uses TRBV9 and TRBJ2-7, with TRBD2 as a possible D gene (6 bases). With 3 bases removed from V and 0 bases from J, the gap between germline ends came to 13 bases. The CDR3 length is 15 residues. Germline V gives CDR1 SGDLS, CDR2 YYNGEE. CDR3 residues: CASSADLASSYEQYF. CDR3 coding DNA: TGTGCCAGCAGCGCGGATCTAGCGAGCTCCTACGAGCAGTACTTC.

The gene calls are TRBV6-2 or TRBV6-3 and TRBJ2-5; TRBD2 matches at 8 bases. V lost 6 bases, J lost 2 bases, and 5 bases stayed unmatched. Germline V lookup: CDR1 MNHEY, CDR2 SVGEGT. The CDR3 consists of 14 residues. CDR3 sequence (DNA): TGTGCCAGCAGACCTACTAGCGGTCAAGAGACCCAGTACTTC. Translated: CASRPTSGQETQYF.

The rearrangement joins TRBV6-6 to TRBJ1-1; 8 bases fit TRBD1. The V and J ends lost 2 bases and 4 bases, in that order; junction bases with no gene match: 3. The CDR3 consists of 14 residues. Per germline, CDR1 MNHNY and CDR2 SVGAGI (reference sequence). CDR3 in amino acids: CASSYGQGSTEAFF. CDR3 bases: TGTGCCAGCAGTTACGGACAGGGAAGCACTGAAGCTTTCTTT.

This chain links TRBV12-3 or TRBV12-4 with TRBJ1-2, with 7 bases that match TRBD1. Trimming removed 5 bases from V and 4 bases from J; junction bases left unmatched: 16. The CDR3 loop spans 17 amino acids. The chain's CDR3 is CASSPRNRGLRGYGYTF. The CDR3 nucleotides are TGTGCCAGCAGTCCCCGGAACAGGGGTCTCCGGGGCTATGGCTACACCTTC.

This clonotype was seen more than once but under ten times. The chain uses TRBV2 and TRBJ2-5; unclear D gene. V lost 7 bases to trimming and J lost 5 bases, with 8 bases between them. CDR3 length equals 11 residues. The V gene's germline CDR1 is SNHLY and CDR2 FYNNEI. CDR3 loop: CASTLEETQYF. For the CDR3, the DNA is TGTGCCAGCACCCTCGAGGAGACCCAGTACTTC.

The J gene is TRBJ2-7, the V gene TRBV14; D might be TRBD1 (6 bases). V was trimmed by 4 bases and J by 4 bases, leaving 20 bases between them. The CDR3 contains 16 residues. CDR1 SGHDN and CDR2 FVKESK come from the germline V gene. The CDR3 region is CASSPTGTRGSYEQYF. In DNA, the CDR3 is TGTGCCAGCAGCCCTACCGGGACAAGGGGATCTTACGAGCAGTACTTC.

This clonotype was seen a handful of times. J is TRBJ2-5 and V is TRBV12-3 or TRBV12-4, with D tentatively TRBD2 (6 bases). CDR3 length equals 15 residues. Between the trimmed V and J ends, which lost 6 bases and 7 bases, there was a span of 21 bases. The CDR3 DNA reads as TGTGCCAGCAGCACTCCGACACGGGAGCTAGGGACCCAGTACTTC. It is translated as CASSTPTRELGTQYF.

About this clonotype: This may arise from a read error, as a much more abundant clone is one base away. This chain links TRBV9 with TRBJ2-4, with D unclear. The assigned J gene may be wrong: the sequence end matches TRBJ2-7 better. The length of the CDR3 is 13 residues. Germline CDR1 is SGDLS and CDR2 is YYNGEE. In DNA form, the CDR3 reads TGTGCCAGCAGCGGAGAGTTGTTGGCCGAGCAGTACTTC. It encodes CASSGELLAEQYF.

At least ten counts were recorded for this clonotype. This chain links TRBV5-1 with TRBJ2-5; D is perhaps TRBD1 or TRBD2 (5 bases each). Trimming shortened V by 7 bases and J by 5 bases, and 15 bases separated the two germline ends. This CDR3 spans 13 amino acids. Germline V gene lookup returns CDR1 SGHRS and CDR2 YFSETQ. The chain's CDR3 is CASEGPLGETQYF. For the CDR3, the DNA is TGCGCCAGCGAGGGACCGCTCGGGGAGACCCAGTACTTC.

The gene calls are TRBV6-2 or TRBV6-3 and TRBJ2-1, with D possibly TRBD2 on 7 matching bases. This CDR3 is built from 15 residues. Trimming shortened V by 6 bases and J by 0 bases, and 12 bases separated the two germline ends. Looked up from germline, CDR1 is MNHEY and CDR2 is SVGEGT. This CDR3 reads CASRRGGSSYNEQFF. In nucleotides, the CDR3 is TGTGCCAGCAGAAGGGGGGGAAGCTCCTACAATGAGCAGTTCTTC.